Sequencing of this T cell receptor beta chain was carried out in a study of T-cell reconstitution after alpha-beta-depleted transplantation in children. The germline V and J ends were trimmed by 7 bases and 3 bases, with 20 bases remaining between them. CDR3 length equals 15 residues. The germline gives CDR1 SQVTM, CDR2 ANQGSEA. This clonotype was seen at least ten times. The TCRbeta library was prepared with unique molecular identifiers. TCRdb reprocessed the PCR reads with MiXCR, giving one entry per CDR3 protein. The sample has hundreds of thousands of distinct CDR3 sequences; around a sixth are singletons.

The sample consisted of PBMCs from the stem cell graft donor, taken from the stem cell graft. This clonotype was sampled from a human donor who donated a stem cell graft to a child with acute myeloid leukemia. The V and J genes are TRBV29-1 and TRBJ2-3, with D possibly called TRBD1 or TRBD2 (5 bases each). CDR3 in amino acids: CSAYRDVRPTDTQYF. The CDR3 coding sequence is TGCAGCGCCTACCGGGACGTTCGACCGACAGATACGCAGTATTTT.